This passage covers 18 T cell receptor beta chains from one sample sequenced in a study of T cells after yellow fever vaccination. TCRdb reanalysed the 5' RACE reads using MiXCR and keeps one entry per CDR3 protein. The table lists about 52,000 distinct CDR3 sequences, 5% to 8.5% of them singletons. The input for sequencing was CD8+ T cells not binding an NS4B(214-222) dextramer, sorted from PBMCs, taken 45 days after the first yellow fever vaccination. The source is a man between 18 and 29 years old who received the YFV17D yellow fever vaccine.

This clonotype was recorded a few times. This chain links TRBV2 with TRBJ2-7, with 10 positions matching TRBD1. V lost 11 bases, J lost 4 bases, and 5 bases stayed unmatched. The CDR3 runs 12 residues. The germline gives CDR1 SNHLY, CDR2 FYNNEI. In DNA, the CDR3 is TGTGCCTCTCGGGACAGGGGTTACGAGCAGTACTTC. It codes for CASRDRGYEQYF.

A few counts support this clonotype. V usage is TRBV7-8 and J usage is TRBJ2-4; D might be TRBD2 (6 bases). CDR1 SGHVS and CDR2 FQNEAQ come from the germline V gene. The CDR3 is 14 amino acids. Trimming stripped 5 bases from V and 9 bases from J, with 17 bases between. CDR3 protein: CASSPGTSHAIQYF. The CDR3 DNA reads as TGTGCCAGCAGCCCAGGGACTTCTCATGCCATTCAGTACTTC.

V gene TRBV7-9 combines with J gene TRBJ2-3; D gene uncertain. The V and J ends lost 6 bases and 4 bases respectively, with 11 bases between them. CDR1 and CDR2 (germline): SEHNR, FQNEAQ (reference sequence). The CDR3 is 13 residues long. As DNA, the CDR3 is TGTGCCAGCAGGGCCCCCATCGCAGATACGCAGTATTTT. It codes for CASRAPIADTQYF.

This clonotype came up many times. The genes are TRBV6-5 and TRBJ2-3; TRBD2 is a possible D gene (6 bases). This CDR3 has 14 residues. V shed 2 bases and J shed 4 bases, with 10 bases lying between them. Germline V gene sequence: CDR1 MNHEY, CDR2 SVGAGI. The CDR3 loop reads CASSYAGGADTQYF. The CDR3 nucleotides read TGTGCCAGCAGTTACGCCGGGGGAGCAGATACGCAGTATTTT.

In this sample, this clonotype turned up many times. The chain combines TRBV7-3 with TRBJ2-2, with TRBD2 as a possible D gene (5 bases). This CDR3 has 16 amino acids. Between the trimmed V and J ends, which lost 1 base and 3 bases, there was a span of 12 bases. Germline V gene lookup returns CDR1 SGHTA and CDR2 FQGTGA. CDR3 residues: CASSLNGLPYTGELFF. CDR3 in DNA: TGTGCCAGCAGCTTAAACGGACTGCCATACACCGGGGAGCTGTTTTTT. Complete variable domain (other parts from reference TRBV7-3 and TRBJ2-2): GAGVSQTPSNKVTEKGKYVELRCDPISGHTALYWYRQSLGQGPEFLIYFQGTGAADDSGLPNDRFFAVRPEGSVSTLKIQRTERGDSAVYLCASSLNGLPYTGELFFGEGSRLTVL.

This clonotype was observed many times. The CDR3 DNA reads as TGTGCCAGCAGTGAAGAATTTACCGGGACACCTGTTAGCACAGATACGCAGTATTTT. It translates to CASSEEFTGTPVSTDTQYF. The chain couples TRBV25-1 to TRBJ2-3; D is possibly TRBD1 (6 bases). Germline V gene data show CDR1 as MGHDK and CDR2 as SYGVNS. The CDR3 spans 19 residues. Trimming shortened V by 2 bases and J by 0 bases, and 21 bases separated the two germline ends.

This clonotype occurred many times. V usage is TRBV19 and J usage is TRBJ1-2; 7 bases agree with TRBD1. The junction had 5 bases not matched to a gene; V was cut back by 6 bases and J by 4 bases. Germline V gene sequence: CDR1 LNHDA, CDR2 SQIVND (reference sequence). This CDR3 comprises 13 residues. Here the CDR3 reads CASRPGQSYGYTF. CDR3 in DNA: TGTGCCAGTAGACCGGGACAGAGCTATGGCTACACCTTC. Complete variable domain (other parts from reference TRBV19 and TRBJ1-2): DGGITQSPKYLFRKEGQNVTLSCEQNLNHDAMYWYRQDPGQGLRLIYYSQIVNDFQKGDIAEGYSVSREKKESFPLTVTSAQKNPTAFYLCASRPGQSYGYTFGSGTRLTVV.

This clonotype was counted between two and nine times. The CDR3, as DNA: TGCGCCAGCAGCCAAGATCCCGAGTCCGAGCAGTACGTC. Its translation is CASSQDPESEQYV. The V gene is TRBV4-1, the J gene TRBJ2-7, with D unresolved. The CDR3 contains 13 residues. Germline CDR1 reads MGHRA; CDR2 reads YSYEKL. V dropped 0 bases and J dropped 6 bases, with 9 bases sitting between them.

There are many counts of this clonotype. The V gene is TRBV12-3 or TRBV12-4, the J gene TRBJ2-5; 8 positions agree with TRBD2. With 5 bases clipped from V and 9 bases from J, the junction kept 17 bases outside the gene matches. The CDR3 loop spans 16 amino acids. The CDR3 region has the DNA TGTGCCAGCAGTCCCCCCGGGGCGGGGGGCCCCTGGGCCCAGTACTTC. It is translated as CASSPPGAGGPWAQYF.

The rearrangement uses TRBV7-8 and TRBJ2-1; 11 nucleotides line up with TRBD2. The CDR3 totals 16 residues. The J segment lost 8 bases and the V segment lost 2 bases, leaving 8 bases of the junction unmatched. Germline V gene data show CDR1 as SGHVS and CDR2 as FQNEAQ. CDR3 bases: TGTGCCAGCAGCTTACTAGCGGGGGGCCCTTTAGATGAGCAGTTCTTC. Translation gives CASSLLAGGPLDEQFF.

CDR3 amino acids: CASSYPTGTTGELFF. As DNA, the CDR3 is TGTGCCAGCAGCTACCCAACAGGGACCACCGGGGAGCTGTTTTTT. J is TRBJ2-2 and V is TRBV5-6; D possibly corresponds to TRBD1 (6 bases). This CDR3 has 15 amino acids. Trimming cost V 3 bases and J 4 bases, with 13 bases left between them. Germline-derived CDR1 and CDR2 are SGHDT and YYEEEE. The full variable domain, in which reference TRBV5-6 and TRBJ2-2 provide the parts outside the CDR3, is DAGVTQSPTHLIKTRGQQVTLRCSPKSGHDTVSWYQQALGQGPQFIFQYYEEEERQRGNFPDRFSGHQFPNYSSELNVNALLLGDSALYLCASSYPTGTTGELFFGEGSRLTVL.

The chain recombines TRBV7-2 with TRBJ2-7; maybe TRBD1 (5 bases). The V gene lost 5 bases and the J gene lost 0 bases, with 14 bases spanning the gap. Germline V lookup: CDR1 SGHTA, CDR2 FQGNSA. This CDR3 contains 15 residues. The CDR3 spells CASSPTAAISYEQYF. In DNA, the CDR3 is TGTGCCAGCAGCCCGACAGCAGCAATCTCCTACGAGCAGTACTTC.

The chain joins TRBV6-2 or TRBV6-3 to TRBJ1-1; D unresolved. V lost 6 bases to trimming and J lost 0 bases, with 5 bases between them. The V gene's germline CDR1 is MNHEY and CDR2 SVGEGT. There are 12 residues in the CDR3. This chain's CDR3 is CASRTMNTEAFF. CDR3 bases: TGTGCCAGCAGAACCATGAACACTGAAGCTTTCTTT.

Many counts were recorded for this clonotype. V usage is TRBV4-3 and J usage is TRBJ2-7, with a possible D match to TRBD1 (5 bases). In germline, CDR1 is LGHNA, CDR2 YSLEER. The germline V and J ends were trimmed by 1 base and 6 bases, with 7 bases remaining between them. This CDR3 contains 12 residues. The CDR3 DNA reads TGCGCCAGCAGCCAAGGCCAGGGCGAGCAGTACTTC. This encodes CASSQGQGEQYF.

This sequence joins TRBV30 and TRBJ1-5; TRBD1 matches at 7 bases. After removal of 5 bases from V and 6 bases from J, the junction contained 7 bases not matched to a gene. CDR1 is GTSNPN and CDR2 is SVGIG in the germline V gene (reference sequence). CDR3 length: 13 residues. The CDR3 is CAWGPWDSQPQHF. CDR3 sequence (DNA): TGTGCCTGGGGTCCCTGGGACAGTCAGCCCCAGCATTTT.

This clonotype has more than one count but fewer than ten. V usage is TRBV20-1 and J usage is TRBJ1-6; D is unresolved. CDR1 and CDR2 (germline): DFQATT, SNEGSKA (reference sequence). The CDR3 extends over 13 amino acids. The CDR3 here is CRGPRTYNSPLHF. The CDR3 region has the DNA TGCAGGGGCCCCCGGACCTATAATTCACCCCTCCACTTT.

This chain uses TRBV7-6 with TRBJ1-1; TRBD1 matches 7 bases. The CDR3 consists of 12 residues. Germline V gene sequence: CDR1 SGHVS, CDR2 FNYEAQ. The ends lost 5 bases at V and 8 bases at J; junction bases unmatched: 5. DNA of the CDR3: TGTGCCAGCAGCAACGGACAGGCCGAAGCTTTCTTT. Protein sequence: CASSNGQAEAFF.

A few counts support this clonotype. This rearrangement joins TRBV30 to TRBJ2-1; perhaps TRBD2 as D (6 bases). CDR1 and CDR2 from the germline V gene are GTSNPN and SVGIG (reference sequence). Between the trimmed V and J ends, which lost 1 base and 3 bases, there was a span of 16 bases. The CDR3 loop spans 16 amino acids. CDR3 bases: TGTGCCTGGAGTGCCTCCTGGCGGGACCACTACAATGAGCAGTTCTTC. It codes for CAWSASWRDHYNEQFF. The whole variable domain, remainder taken from reference TRBV30 and TRBJ2-1, is SQTIHQWPATLVQPVGSPLSLECTVEGTSNPNLYWYRQAAGRGLQLLFYSVGIGQISSEVPQNLSASRPQDRQFILSSKKLLLSDSGFYLCAWSASWRDHYNEQFFGPGTRLTVL.